A single T cell receptor (beta chain) is shown here with its context. As handled by the study authors: The number of TCRs in each sample had a median of approximately 96,000 and spanned about 23,224 to 690,600. TCRdb analysed the RACE reads with MiXCR anew, one entry per CDR3 protein. These V and J calls are TCRdb output, not the study's own analysis. The data contain about 160,000 distinct CDR3 sequences, around 30% of them singletons. With 7 bases clipped from V and 5 bases from J, the junction kept 9 bases outside the gene matches. The CDR3 spans 14 residues. Germline V CDR1 and CDR2: SNHLY, FYNNEI. The data were taken from a study of human T cells and chemical hapten exposure. The overall study: The study patch tested 0.01% DPC on the upper back and read results at 6 days.

Stated time point: patch test 3, about 24 weeks after DPC sensitization. Noted treatment: therapeutic diphenylcyclopropenone sensitization with weekly scalp DPC. V usage is TRBV2 and J usage is TRBJ2-7, with 9 nucleotides matching TRBD2. This TCR was recovered from a woman aged 18-29 years with alopecia areata. Some clones in this sample may be carry-over from other donors' samples. Sequenced here: whole blood, sampled in connection with sensitization to the hapten diphenylcyclopropenone (DPC). The CDR3 here is CASTLAGIRDEQYF. CDR3 in DNA: TGTGCCAGCACCCTAGCGGGAATCAGGGACGAGCAGTACTTC.